This TCR beta chain was obtained from a study of cytomegalovirus exposure and HLA in healthy donors. Study-level information: HLA-typed donors were the source of around 87 million unique TCRs, which an early data release held.

Overall study results and limits: Roughly uniform depth of sequencing across donors was assumed in presence/absence analyses.

About this clone itself: As yet, its antigen is unknown.

The primer mix had 60 Vbeta and 13 Jbeta primers. In the study's own analysis: Later work found 80 million or so unique TCR beta chains, with 9.5 million to 12 million shared. The assay was immunoSEQ multiplex PCR, and TCRdb's table has in-frame clones only and misses some. V and J calls and clone size are those listed in that table; D and trimming were worked out from the DNA. The sample lists around 130,000 clones, just under 80% seen once, with 5% to 6.5% in the top ten. With 6 bases removed from V and 6 bases from J, the gap between germline ends came to 18 bases. CDR1 and CDR2 from the germline V gene are SGHDT and YYEEEE. The CDR3 length is 14 residues.

The chain carries TRBV5-6 and TRBJ1-1; TRBD1 might be the D (5 bases). This clonotype was sampled from a man younger than 45 in good health and CMV-seronegative. Input material: PBMCs. CDR3 amino acids: CASITRGGAAEAFF. The CDR3 region has the DNA TGTGCCAGCATCACCCGAGGAGGGGCGGCTGAAGCTTTCTTT. The entire variable domain, with the rest obtained from reference TRBV5-6 and TRBJ1-1, is as follows: DAGVTQSPTHLIKTRGQQVTLRCSPKSGHDTVSWYQQALGQGPQFIFQYYEEEERQRGNFPDRFSGHQFPNYSSELNVNALLLGDSALYLCASITRGGAAEAFFGQGTRLTVV.